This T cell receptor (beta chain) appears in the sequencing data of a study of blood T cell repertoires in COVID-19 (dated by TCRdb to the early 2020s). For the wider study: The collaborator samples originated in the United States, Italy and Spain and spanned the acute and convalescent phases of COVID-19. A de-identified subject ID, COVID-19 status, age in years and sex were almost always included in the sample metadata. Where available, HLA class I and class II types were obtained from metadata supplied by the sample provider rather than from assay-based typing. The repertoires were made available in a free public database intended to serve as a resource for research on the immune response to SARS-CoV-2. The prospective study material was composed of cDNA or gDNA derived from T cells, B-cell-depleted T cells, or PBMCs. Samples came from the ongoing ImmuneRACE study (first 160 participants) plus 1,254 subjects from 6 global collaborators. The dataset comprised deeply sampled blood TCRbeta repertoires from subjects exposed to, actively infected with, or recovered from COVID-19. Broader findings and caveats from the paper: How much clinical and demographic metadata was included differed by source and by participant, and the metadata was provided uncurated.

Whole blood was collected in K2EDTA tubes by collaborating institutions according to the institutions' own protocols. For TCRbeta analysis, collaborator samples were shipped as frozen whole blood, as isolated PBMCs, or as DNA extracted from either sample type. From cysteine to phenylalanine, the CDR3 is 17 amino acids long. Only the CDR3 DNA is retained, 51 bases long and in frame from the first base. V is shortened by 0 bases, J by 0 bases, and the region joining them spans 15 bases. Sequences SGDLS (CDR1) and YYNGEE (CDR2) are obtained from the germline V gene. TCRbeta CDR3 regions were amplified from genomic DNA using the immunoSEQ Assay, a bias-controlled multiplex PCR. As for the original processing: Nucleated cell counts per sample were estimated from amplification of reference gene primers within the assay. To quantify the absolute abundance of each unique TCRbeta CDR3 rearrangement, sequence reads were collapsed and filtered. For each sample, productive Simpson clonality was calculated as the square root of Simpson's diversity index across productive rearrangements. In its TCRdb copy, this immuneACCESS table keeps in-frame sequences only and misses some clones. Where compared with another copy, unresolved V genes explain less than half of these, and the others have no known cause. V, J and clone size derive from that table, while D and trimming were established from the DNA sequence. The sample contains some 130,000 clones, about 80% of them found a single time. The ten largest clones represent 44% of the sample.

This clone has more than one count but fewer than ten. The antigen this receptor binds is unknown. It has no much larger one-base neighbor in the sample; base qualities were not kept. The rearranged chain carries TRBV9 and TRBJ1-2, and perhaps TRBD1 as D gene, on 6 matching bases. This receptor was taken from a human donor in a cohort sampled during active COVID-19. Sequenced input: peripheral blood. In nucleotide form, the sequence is TGTGCCAGCAGCGTAGCGGCGAGACAGGACTCTAACTATGGCTACACCTTC. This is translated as CASSVAARQDSNYGYTF.